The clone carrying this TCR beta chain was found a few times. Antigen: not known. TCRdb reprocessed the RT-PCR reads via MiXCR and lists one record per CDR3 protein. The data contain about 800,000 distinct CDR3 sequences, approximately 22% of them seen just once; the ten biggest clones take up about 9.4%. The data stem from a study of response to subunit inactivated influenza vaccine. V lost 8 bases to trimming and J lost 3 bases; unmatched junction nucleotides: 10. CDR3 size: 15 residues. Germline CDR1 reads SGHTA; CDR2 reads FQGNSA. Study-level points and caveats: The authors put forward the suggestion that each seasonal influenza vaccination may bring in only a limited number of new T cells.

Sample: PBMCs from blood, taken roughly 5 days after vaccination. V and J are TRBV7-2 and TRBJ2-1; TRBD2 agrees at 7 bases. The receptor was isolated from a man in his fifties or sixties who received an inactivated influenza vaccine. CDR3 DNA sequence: TGTGCCAGCGGCAACGGGGGGAGATTCTACAATGAGCAGTTCTTC. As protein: CASGNGGRFYNEQFF. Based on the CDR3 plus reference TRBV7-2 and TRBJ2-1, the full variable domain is GAGVSQSPSNKVTEKGKDVELRCDPISGHTALYWYRQSLGQGLEFLIYFQGNSAPDKSGLPSDRFSAERTGGSVSTLTIQRTQQEDSAVYLCASGNGGRFYNEQFFGPGTRLTVL.